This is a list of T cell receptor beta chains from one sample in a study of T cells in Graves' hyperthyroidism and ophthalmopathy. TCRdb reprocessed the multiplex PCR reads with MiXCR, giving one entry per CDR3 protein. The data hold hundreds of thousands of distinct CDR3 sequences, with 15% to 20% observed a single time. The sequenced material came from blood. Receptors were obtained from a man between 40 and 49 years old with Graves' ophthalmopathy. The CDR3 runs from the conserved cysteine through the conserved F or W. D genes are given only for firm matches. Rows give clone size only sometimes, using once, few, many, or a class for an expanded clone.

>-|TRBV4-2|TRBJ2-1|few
CASSQASEPSREQFF
TGTGCCAGCAGCCAAGCGTCAGAGCCCTCCAGGGAGCAGTTCTTC
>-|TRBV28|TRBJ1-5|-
CASSLGGQGGNQPQHF
TGTGCCAGCAGTTTAGGGGGGCAGGGTGGGAATCAGCCCCAGCATTTT
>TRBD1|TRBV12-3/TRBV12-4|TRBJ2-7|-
CASSSRQGVNEQYF
TGTGCCAGCAGTTCTCGACAGGGGGTAAATGAGCAGTACTTC
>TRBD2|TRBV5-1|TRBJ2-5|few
CASSLAGTKKETQYF
TGCGCCAGCAGCTTGGCCGGGACTAAAAAAGAGACCCAGTACTTC
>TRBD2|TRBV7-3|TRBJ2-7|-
CASSLGGGSLYEQYF
TGTGCCAGCAGCTTAGGAGGCGGGAGTTTATACGAGCAGTACTTC
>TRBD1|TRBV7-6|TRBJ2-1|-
CASSLGEDRGLANEQFF
TGTGCCAGCAGCTTAGGGGAAGACAGGGGGCTCGCCAATGAGCAGTTCTTC
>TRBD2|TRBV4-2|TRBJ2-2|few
CASSQGEGRTGELFF
TGTGCCAGCAGCCAAGGGGAGGGCCGCACCGGGGAGCTGTTTTTT
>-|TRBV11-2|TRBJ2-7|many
CASSLNARNEQYF
TGTGCCAGCAGCTTAAACGCCCGGAACGAGCAGTACTTC
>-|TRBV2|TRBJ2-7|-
CASTDGRDSYEQYF
TGTGCCAGTACTGACGGTCGTGACTCCTACGAGCAGTACTTC
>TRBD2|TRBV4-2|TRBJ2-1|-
CASSQGLANEQFF
TGTGCCAGCAGCCAAGGACTAGCGAATGAGCAGTTCTTC
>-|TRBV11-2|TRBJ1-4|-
CASSAWGSEKLFF
TGTGCCAGCAGCGCGTGGGGGAGTGAAAAACTGTTTTTT
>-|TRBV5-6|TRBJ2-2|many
CASSFRGAFTGELFF
TGTGCCAGCAGCTTCAGGGGGGCCTTCACCGGGGAGCTGTTTTTT
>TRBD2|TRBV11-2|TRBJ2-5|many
CASSSGASGGAYETQYF
TGTGCCAGCAGCTCGGGAGCTAGCGGGGGGGCCTATGAGACCCAGTACTTC
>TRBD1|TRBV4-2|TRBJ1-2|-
CASSGQGGGYTF
TGTGCCAGCAGCGGACAGGGAGGCGGCTACACCTTC
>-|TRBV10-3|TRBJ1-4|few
CAISDTGSFNEKLFF
TGTGCCATCAGTGATACGGGCAGTTTTAATGAAAAACTGTTTTTT
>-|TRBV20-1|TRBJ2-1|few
CSARVPLLPTNEQFF
TGCAGTGCTAGGGTCCCACTACTCCCCACGAATGAGCAGTTCTTC
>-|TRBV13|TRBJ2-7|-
CASSLYRVEQYF
TGTGCCAGCAGCTTATACAGGGTCGAGCAGTACTTC
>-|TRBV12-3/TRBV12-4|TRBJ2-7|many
CASSLGSTSGRGEQYF
TGTGCCAGCAGTTTAGGGTCCACCTCAGGGAGAGGTGAGCAGTACTTC
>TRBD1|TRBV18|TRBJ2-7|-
CASSLDRGRSYEQYF
TGTGCCAGCTCATTGGACAGGGGACGCTCCTACGAGCAGTACTTC
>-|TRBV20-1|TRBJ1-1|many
CSARGGVTEAFF
TGCAGTGCTAGAGGGGGGGTTACTGAAGCTTTCTTT
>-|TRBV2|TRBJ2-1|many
CASSVRGSGRSYNEQFF
TGTGCCAGCAGTGTTAGGGGGTCTGGGCGCTCCTACAATGAGCAGTTCTTC
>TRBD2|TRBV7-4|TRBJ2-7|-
CASSPAGLLFYEQYF
TGCGCCAGCAGCCCCGCGGGACTACTCTTCTACGAGCAGTACTTC
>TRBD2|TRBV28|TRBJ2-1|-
CASQGLGSYNEQFF
TGTGCCAGCCAAGGACTAGGGTCCTACAATGAGCAGTTCTTC
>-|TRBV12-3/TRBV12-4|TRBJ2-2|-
CASRPQETGELFF
TGTGCCAGCAGGCCCCAGGAAACCGGGGAGCTGTTTTTT
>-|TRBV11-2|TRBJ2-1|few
CASSLQPRGDEQFF
TGTGCCAGCAGCTTACAACCGAGGGGGGACGAGCAGTTCTTC
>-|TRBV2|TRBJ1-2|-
CASSEEQGPQANYGYTF
TGTGCCAGCAGTGAGGAACAGGGTCCCCAAGCTAACTATGGCTACACCTTC
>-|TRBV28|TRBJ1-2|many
CASSPPGPSDYGYTF
TGTGCCAGCAGCCCCCCGGGGCCCTCCGATTATGGCTACACCTTC
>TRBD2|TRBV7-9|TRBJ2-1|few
CASSFSGGANNEQFF
TGTGCCAGCAGTTTTAGCGGGGGGGCTAACAATGAGCAGTTCTTC
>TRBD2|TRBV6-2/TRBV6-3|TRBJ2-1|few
CASSYSSGGGHNEQFF
TGTGCCAGCAGTTACTCGTCGGGAGGCGGCCACAATGAGCAGTTCTTC
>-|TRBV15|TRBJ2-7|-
CATSRDMGYEQYF
TGTGCCACCAGCAGAGATATGGGGTACGAGCAGTACTTC
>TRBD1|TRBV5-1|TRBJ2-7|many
CASSVPEQGSYEQYF
TGCGCCAGCAGCGTACCCGAACAGGGGAGCTACGAGCAGTACTTC
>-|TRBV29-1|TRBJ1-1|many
CSGKTASGASEAFF
TGCAGCGGAAAGACCGCGTCCGGGGCCTCTGAAGCTTTCTTT
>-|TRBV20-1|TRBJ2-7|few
CSPFTTGYSYEQYF
TGCAGTCCGTTCACCACAGGGTACTCCTACGAGCAGTACTTC
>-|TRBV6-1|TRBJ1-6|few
CASRRSSYNSPLHF
TGTGCCAGCAGAAGAAGCTCCTATAATTCACCCCTCCACTTT
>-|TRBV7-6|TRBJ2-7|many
CASSQATRGSSYEQYF
TGTGCCAGCAGCCAAGCTACGCGGGGTAGCTCCTACGAGCAGTACTTC
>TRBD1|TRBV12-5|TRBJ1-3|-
CASGGQGVAGNTIYF
TGTGCTAGTGGGGGACAGGGGGTTGCTGGAAACACCATATATTTT
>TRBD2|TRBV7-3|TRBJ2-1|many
CASSPVGAGNADEQFF
TGTGCCAGCAGCCCCGTTGGAGCGGGGAACGCGGATGAGCAGTTCTTC
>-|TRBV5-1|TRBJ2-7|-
CASSHVDSAPYEQYF
TGCGCCAGCAGCCATGTGGACAGCGCTCCCTACGAGCAGTACTTC
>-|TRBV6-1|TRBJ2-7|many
CASARGSILGEQYF
TGTGCCAGCGCACGGGGCAGTATCCTGGGGGAGCAGTACTTC
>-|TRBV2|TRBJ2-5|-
CASSRGGTQETQYF
TGTGCCAGCAGTAGGGGGGGCACCCAAGAGACCCAGTACTTC
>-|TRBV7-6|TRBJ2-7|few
CASSLLGADEYSYEQYF
TGTGCCAGCAGCTTACTAGGTGCGGACGAATACTCCTACGAGCAGTACTTC
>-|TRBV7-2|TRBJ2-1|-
CASSLQDPRYNEQFF
TGTGCCAGCAGCTTACAAGACCCGCGGTACAATGAGCAGTTCTTC
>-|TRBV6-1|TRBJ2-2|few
CASSFPRDLTGELFF
TGTGCCAGCAGCTTCCCCCGGGATCTCACCGGGGAGCTGTTTTTT
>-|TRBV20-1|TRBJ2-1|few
CSARDPGRGANEQFF
TGCAGTGCTAGAGATCCAGGGAGGGGGGCAAATGAGCAGTTCTTC
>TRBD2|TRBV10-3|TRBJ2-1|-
CAIKERELYNEQFF
TGTGCCATCAAGGAGCGGGAGCTCTACAATGAGCAGTTCTTC
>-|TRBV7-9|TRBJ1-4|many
CASSNGGAGEKLFF
TGTGCCAGCAGTAATGGGGGGGCTGGAGAAAAACTGTTTTTT
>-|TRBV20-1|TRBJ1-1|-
CSARDPRGSTEALF
TGCAGTGCTAGAGATCCGCGGGGTTCCACTGAAGCTCTCTTT
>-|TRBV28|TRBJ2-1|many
CASGSSLYNEQFF
TGTGCCAGCGGGTCATCTTTATACAATGAGCAGTTCTTC
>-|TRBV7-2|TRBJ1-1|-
CASSYPRGNTEAFF
TGTGCCAGCAGCTACCCCAGGGGGAACACTGAAGCTTTCTTT
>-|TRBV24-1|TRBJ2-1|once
CATSPQGLGEQFF
TGTGCCACCAGTCCCCAGGGTTTAGGTGAGCAGTTCTTC
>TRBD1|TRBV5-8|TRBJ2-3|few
CASRQGVGGADTQYF
TGTGCCAGCAGGCAAGGTGTAGGGGGCGCAGATACGCAGTATTTT
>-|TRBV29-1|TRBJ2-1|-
CSAPLRTNNEQFF
TGCAGCGCTCCACTTCGGACCAACAATGAGCAGTTCTTC
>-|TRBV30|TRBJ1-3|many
CAWSEGHSGNTIYF
TGTGCCTGGTCGGAGGGCCACTCTGGAAACACCATATATTTT
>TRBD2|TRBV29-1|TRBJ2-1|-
CATQNSLLAGDNEQFF
TGCGCAACCCAGAACTCGTTACTAGCGGGGGACAATGAGCAGTTCTTC
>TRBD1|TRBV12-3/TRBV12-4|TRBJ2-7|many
CASSSYRLAGGTYEQYF
TGTGCCAGCAGTTCATACCGATTGGCAGGGGGCACCTACGAGCAGTACTTC
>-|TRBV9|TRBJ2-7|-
CASSPTPTYEQYF
TGTGCCAGCAGCCCCACCCCTACCTACGAGCAGTACTTC